This TCR beta chain was recovered during a study of cytomegalovirus exposure and HLA in healthy donors. This CDR3 contains 15 residues. From germline, CDR1 is SGHRS and CDR2 YFSETQ. Use of 60 Vbeta and 13 Jbeta primers characterized the PCR. TCRdb keeps only in-frame clones here, not all; method: immunoSEQ multiplex PCR. The sample lists some 130,000 clones; 75% to 90% were seen once. As for this clone: Relative to the germline gene, one junction end is altered; a read error may explain this.

The receptor comes from a woman aged 40 to 55 in good health and CMV-seropositive. The V and J genes are TRBV5-1 and TRBJ2-1; the match to TRBD2 covers 8 bases. Sequenced: PBMCs. The CDR3 spells CASRLESGGLCEQFF. The DNA for the CDR3 is TGCGCCAGCAGATTGGAGTCGGGGGGGCTTTGTGAGCAGTTCTTC.